One T cell receptor beta chain is described in this entry. This sample stems from a study of blood T cell repertoires in COVID-19. Study summary: Sites in the United States, Italy and Spain provided acute and convalescent COVID-19 samples. From T cells, B-cell-depleted T cells, or PBMCs came the material, which was cDNA or gDNA.

This CDR3 comprises 13 residues. Trimming left V 5 bases short and J 2 bases short, with 9 bases between. CDR1 SGHVS and CDR2 FQNEAQ come from the germline V gene. Using immunoSEQ multiplex PCR, the repertoire was profiled, and TCRdb retains in-frame clones only, with some absent. The top ten hold under 9% of the sample, which has 120,000 to 150,000 clones, 80% to 90% seen once. The rearrangement uses TRBV7-8 and TRBJ1-1, with D possibly being TRBD1 (5 bases). The source is a woman in her forties or fifties with active or convalescent COVID-19. Input material: peripheral blood. CDR3 sequence: CASSHDRNTEAFF. The CDR3, as DNA: TGTGCCAGCAGCCACGACAGAAACACTGAAGCTTTCTTT.